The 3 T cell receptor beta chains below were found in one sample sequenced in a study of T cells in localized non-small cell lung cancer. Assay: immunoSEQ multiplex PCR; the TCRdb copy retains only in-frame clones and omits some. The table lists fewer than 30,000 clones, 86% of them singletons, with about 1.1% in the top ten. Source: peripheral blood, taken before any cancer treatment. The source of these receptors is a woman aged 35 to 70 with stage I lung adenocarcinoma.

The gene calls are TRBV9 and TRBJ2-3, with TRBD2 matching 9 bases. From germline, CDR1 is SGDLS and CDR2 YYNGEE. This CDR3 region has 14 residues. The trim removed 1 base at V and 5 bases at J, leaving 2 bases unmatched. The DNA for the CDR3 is TGTGCCAGCAGCGTACCAGCGGGGGGAGATACGCAGTATTTT. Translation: CASSVPAGGDTQYF.

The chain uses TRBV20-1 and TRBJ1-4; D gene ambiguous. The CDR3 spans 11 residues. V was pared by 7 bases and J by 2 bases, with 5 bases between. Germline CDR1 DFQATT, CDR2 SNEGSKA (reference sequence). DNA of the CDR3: TGCAGTGTTGGGACTAATGAAAAACTGTTTTTT. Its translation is CSVGTNEKLFF.

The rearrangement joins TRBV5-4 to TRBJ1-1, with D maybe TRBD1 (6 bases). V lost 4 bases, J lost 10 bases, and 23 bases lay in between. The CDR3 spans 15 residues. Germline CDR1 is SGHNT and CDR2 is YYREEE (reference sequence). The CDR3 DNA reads TGTGCCAGCAGCCCGGCGACCAACAGGGATGGAGCAGCTTTCTTT. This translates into CASSPATNRDGAAFF.